This TCR beta chain was sequenced during a study of OX40 agonist ivuxolimab in advanced cancers. Study in general: Ivuxolimab, which is an agonistic anti-OX40 (CD134) antibody, was administered to the patients.

Germline V gives CDR1 MNHGY, CDR2 SAAAGT. The CDR3 sequence is 15 residues long. V dropped 0 bases and J dropped 2 bases, with 10 bases sitting between them. Clones were read by immunoSEQ multiplex PCR, and TCRdb kept only the in-frame ones, dropping some. The table has some 39,000 clones, 80% to 90% seen once. In its sample, this clone was seen once. The source is an adult with an advanced solid tumor such as melanoma, head and neck, liver or kidney cancer. This sequence joins TRBV6-8 and TRBJ1-2; D remains unclear. Source: CD4+ or CD8+ T cells sorted from blood, taken in a trial of the OX40 agonist ivuxolimab. The CDR3: CASSYSITRNYGYTF. The CDR3 DNA is TGTGCCAGCAGTTACTCGATTACCAGAAACTATGGCTACACCTTC.